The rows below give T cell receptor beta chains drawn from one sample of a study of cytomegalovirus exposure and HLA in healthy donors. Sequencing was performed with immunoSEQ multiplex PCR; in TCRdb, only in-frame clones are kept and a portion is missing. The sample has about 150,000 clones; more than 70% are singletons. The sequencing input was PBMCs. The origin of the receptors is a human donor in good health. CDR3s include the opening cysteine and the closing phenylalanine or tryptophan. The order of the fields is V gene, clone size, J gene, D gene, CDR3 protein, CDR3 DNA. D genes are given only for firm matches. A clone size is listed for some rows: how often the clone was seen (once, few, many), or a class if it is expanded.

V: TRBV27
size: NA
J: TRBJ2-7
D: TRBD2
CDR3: CASSTLAGAREQYF
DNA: TGTGCCAGCAGTACTTTAGCGGGGGCGCGCGAGCAGTACTTC

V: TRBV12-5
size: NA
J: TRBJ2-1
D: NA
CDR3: CASGFASVGEQFF
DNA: TGTGCTAGTGGTTTTGCTAGCGTGGGGGAGCAGTTCTTC

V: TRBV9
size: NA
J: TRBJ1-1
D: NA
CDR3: CASSETVRNTEAFF
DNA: TGTGCCAGCAGCGAGACAGTCCGGAACACTGAAGCTTTCTTT

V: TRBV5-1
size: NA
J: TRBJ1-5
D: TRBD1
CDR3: CASSLSGTGNQPQHF
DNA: TGCGCCAGCAGCTTATCCGGGACAGGGAATCAGCCCCAGCATTTT

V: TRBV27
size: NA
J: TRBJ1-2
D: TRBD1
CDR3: CASSDRTGYGYTF
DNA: TGTGCCAGCAGTGACCGGACAGGCTATGGCTACACCTTC

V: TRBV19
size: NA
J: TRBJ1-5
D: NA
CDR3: CASSATLATNQPQHF
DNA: TGTGCCAGTAGCGCGACTTTAGCCACCAATCAGCCCCAGCATTTT

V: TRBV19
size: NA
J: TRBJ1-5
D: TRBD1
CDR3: CASSILGDRDNQPQHF
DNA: TGTGCCAGTAGTATACTTGGGGACAGGGACAATCAGCCCCAGCATTTT

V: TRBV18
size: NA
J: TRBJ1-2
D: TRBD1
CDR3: CASSRGQGGNYGYTF
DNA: TGTGCCAGCTCACGGGGACAGGGAGGTAACTATGGCTACACCTTC

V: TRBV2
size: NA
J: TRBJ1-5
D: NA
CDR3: CASSRDSAFVFNQPQHF
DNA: TGTGCCAGCAGTCGAGACAGTGCGTTTGTTTTCAATCAGCCCCAGCATTTT

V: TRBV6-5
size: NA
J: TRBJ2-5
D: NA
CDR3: CASSRGDLTQETQYF
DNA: TGTGCCAGCAGCAGGGGCGACCTTACCCAAGAGACCCAGTACTTC

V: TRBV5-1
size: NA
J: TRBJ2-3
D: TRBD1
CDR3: CASSLAGGPTDTQYF
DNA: TGCGCCAGCAGCTTGGCAGGGGGACCCACAGATACGCAGTATTTT

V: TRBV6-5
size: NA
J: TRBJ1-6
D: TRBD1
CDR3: CASRPDRGEHSPLHF
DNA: TGTGCCAGCAGGCCGGACAGGGGTGAACATTCACCCCTCCACTTT

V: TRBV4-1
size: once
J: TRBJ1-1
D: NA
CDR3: CASKDYWGGQDTEAFF
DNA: TGCGCCAGCAAAGATTATTGGGGAGGGCAGGACACTGAAGCTTTCTTT

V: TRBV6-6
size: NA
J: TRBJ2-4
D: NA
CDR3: CASSYAGIQYF
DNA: TGTGCCAGCAGTTATGCGGGCATTCAGTACTTC

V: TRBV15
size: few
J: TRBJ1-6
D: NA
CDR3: CATSRDYYNSPLHF
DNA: TGTGCCACCAGCAGAGATTACTATAATTCACCCCTCCACTTT

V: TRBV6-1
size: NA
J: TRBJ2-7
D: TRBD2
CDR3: CASSEGDGRERPYEQYF
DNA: TGTGCCAGCAGTGAAGGGGACGGGCGGGAGAGACCCTACGAGCAGTACTTC

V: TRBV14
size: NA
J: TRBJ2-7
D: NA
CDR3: CASSHYSYEQYF
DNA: TGTGCCAGCAGCCACTACTCCTACGAGCAGTACTTC

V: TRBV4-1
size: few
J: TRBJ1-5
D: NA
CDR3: CASSQRQLTSNQPQHF
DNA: TGCGCCAGCAGCCAACGACAGCTGACGAGCAATCAGCCCCAGCATTTT

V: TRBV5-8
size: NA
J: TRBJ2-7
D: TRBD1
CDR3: CASSRTGSSYEQYF
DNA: TGTGCCAGCAGCCGGACAGGTAGCTCCTACGAGCAGTACTTC

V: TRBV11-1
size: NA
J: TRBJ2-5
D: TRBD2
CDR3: CASSLGTGLAGQETQYF
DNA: TGTGCCAGCAGCTTAGGGACGGGACTAGCGGGGCAGGAGACCCAGTACTTC

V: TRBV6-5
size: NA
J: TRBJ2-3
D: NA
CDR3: CASKGEVETNTQYF
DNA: TGTGCCAGCAAGGGGGAAGTCGAGACAAATACGCAGTATTTT

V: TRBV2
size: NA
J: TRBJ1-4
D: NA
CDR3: CASRQGNEKLFF
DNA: TGTGCCAGCAGACAGGGCAACGAAAAACTGTTTTTT

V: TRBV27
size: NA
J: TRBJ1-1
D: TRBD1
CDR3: CASLSTDRGNTEAFF
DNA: TGTGCCAGCCTAAGCACGGACAGGGGGAACACTGAAGCTTTCTTT

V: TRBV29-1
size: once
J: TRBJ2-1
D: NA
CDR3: CSVDSGVGNNEQFF
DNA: TGCAGCGTTGATTCGGGAGTGGGGAACAATGAGCAGTTCTTC

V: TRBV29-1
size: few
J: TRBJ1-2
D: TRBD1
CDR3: CSVGTGNGYTF
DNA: TGCAGCGTAGGGACAGGGAATGGCTACACCTTC

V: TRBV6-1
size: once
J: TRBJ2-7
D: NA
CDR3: CASSEGGGKGYEQYF
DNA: TGTGCCAGCAGCGAAGGGGGAGGGAAGGGATACGAGCAGTACTTC

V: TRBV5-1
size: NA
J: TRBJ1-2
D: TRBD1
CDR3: CASSLSGQGGINYGYTF
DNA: TGCGCCAGCAGCTTGTCAGGACAGGGGGGAATTAACTATGGCTACACCTTC

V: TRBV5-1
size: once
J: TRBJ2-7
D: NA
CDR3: CASRVGGNANEQYF
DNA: TGCGCCAGCAGGGTTGGGGGGAACGCAAACGAGCAGTACTTC

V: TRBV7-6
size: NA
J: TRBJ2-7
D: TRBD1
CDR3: CASSLGVDRSYEQYF
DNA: TGTGCCAGCAGCTTAGGGGTGGACAGGTCCTACGAGCAGTACTTC

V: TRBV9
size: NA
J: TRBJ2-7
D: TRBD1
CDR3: CASSPRTGNRSYEQYF
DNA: TGTGCCAGCAGCCCTCGGACAGGGAACCGCTCCTACGAGCAGTACTTC

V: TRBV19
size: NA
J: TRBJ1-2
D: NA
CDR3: CASNQGLYGYTF
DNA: TGTGCCAGTAATCAGGGGCTCTATGGCTACACCTTC

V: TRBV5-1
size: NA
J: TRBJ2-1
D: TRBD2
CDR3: CASSLAGESIVQFF
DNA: TGCGCCAGTAGTTTAGCGGGAGAGAGCATCGTGCAGTTCTTC

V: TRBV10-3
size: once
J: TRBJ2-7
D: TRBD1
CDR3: CAISDLTGDTYEQYF
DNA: TGTGCCATCAGTGACCTCACAGGGGACACCTACGAGCAGTACTTC

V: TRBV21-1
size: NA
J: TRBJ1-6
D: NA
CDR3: CAGGQGGSPLHF
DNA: TGTGCCGGGGGACAGGGCGGTTCACCCCTCCACTTT

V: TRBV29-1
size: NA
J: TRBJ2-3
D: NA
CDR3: CSVDNRRDTQYF
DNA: TGCAGCGTTGACAACCGCCGGGATACGCAGTATTTT

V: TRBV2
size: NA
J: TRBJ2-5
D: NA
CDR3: CASSVRFLETQYF
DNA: TGTGCCAGCAGTGTGCGGTTTCTGGAGACCCAGTACTTC

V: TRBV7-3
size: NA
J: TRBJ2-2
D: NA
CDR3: CASSLIRAGELFF
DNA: TGTGCCAGCAGCTTAATACGAGCCGGGGAGCTGTTTTTT

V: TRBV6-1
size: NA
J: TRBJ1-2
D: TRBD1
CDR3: CASSGRTGEPSNYGYTF
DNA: TGTGCCAGCAGTGGAAGGACAGGGGAACCTTCTAACTATGGCTACACCTTC

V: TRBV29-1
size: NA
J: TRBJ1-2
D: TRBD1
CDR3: CSYTGTANYGYTF
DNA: TGCAGTTATACCGGGACAGCTAACTATGGCTACACCTTC

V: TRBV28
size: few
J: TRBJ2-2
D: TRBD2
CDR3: CASKTSSASGTTGELFF
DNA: TGTGCCAGCAAAACCTCCTCCGCTAGCGGGACAACCGGGGAGCTGTTTTTT

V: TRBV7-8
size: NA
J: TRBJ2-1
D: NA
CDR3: CASSLGSQGRFF
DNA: TGTGCCAGCAGCTTAGGATCCCAGGGTCGGTTCTTC

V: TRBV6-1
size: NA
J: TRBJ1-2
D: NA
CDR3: CATNQPTVYNYGYTF
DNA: TGTGCCACCAACCAACCGACAGTCTATAACTATGGCTACACCTTC

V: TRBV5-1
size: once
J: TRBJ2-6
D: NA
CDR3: CASCTNPDRRYSGANVLTF
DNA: TGCGCCAGCTGTACTAACCCCGACAGGCGGTACTCTGGGGCCAACGTCCTGACTTTC

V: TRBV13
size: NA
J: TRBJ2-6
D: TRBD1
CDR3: CASSPRHRGLSSGANVLTF
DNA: TGTGCCAGCTCCCCGCGCCACAGGGGGCTTAGCTCTGGGGCCAACGTCCTGACTTTC

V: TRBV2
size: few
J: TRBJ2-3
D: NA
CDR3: CATLESRGRATDTQYF
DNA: TGTGCCACGTTGGAATCGCGGGGAAGAGCGACAGATACGCAGTATTTT

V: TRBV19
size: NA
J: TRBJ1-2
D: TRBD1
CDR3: CASKHETGVFLYGYTF
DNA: TGTGCCAGTAAGCATGAGACAGGGGTTTTCCTTTACGGCTACACCTTC

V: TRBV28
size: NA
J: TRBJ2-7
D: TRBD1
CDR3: CASSPRTGGRYEQYF
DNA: TGTGCCAGCAGCCCTAGGACAGGGGGCAGATACGAGCAGTACTTC

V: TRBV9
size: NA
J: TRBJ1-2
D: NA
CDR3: CASSVGPRDYGYTF
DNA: TGTGCCAGCAGCGTAGGACCCCGGGACTATGGCTACACCTTC

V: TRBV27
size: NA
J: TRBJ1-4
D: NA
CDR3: CASSGQGSQNEKLFF
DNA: TGTGCCAGCAGTGGCCAGGGGAGCCAGAATGAAAAACTGTTTTTT

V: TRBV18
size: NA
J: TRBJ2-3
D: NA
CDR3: CASSRSGTDTQYF
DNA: TGTGCCAGCTCACGGAGCGGTACAGATACGCAGTATTTT

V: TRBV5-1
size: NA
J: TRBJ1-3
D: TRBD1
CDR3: CASSVSGTGGNTIYF
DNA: TGCGCCAGCAGCGTCTCCGGGACAGGAGGAAACACCATATATTTT

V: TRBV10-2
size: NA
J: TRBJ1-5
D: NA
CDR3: CASSELRFGQPQHF
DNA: TGCGCCAGCAGTGAGTTGCGGTTTGGACAGCCCCAGCATTTT

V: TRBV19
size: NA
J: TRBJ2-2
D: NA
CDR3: CASSIGQGLTGELFF
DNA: TGTGCCAGTAGTATTGGGCAGGGACTCACCGGGGAGCTGTTTTTT

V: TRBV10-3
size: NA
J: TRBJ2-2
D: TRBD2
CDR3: CAISDFFSGSAGELFF
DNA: TGTGCCATCAGTGATTTCTTCAGCGGGAGTGCCGGGGAGCTGTTTTTT

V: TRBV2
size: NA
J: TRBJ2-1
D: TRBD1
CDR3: CASSNTGGPYNEQFF
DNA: TGTGCCAGCAGCAATACAGGGGGCCCCTACAATGAGCAGTTCTTC